A single sample gave rise to the 25 T cell receptor beta chains below, sequenced in a study of T cell responses to AZD1222 COVID-19 vaccine. Profiling relied on immunoSEQ multiplex PCR, and the TCRdb table lists in-frame clones only, not all of them. The sample shows 140,000 to 150,000 clones, 85% to 90% of them seen only once. Sequenced here: peripheral blood, sampled on day 0 of AZD1222 vaccination. Every receptor here comes from an adult in good health.

This chain connects TRBV27 to TRBJ1-4, with 8 bases fitting TRBD1. This CDR3 is built from 14 residues. Germline CDR1 and CDR2: MNHEY and SMNVEV (reference sequence). V trimming: 4 bases; J trimming: 11 bases; junction bases outside the gene matches: 9. This CDR3 is CASSSGQAVKKLFF. The CDR3 DNA follows: TGTGCCAGCAGTTCGGGACAGGCCGTGAAGAAACTGTTTTTT. The whole variable domain, filled in from reference TRBV27 and TRBJ1-4, reads EAQVTQNPRYLITVTGKKLTVTCSQNMNHEYMSWYRQDPGLGLRQIYYSMNVEVTDKGDVPEGYKVSRKEKRNFPLILESPSPNQTSLYFCASSSGQAVKKLFFGSGTQLSVL.

The V gene is TRBV4-1, the J gene TRBJ1-2, with a weak D call TRBD1 (5 bases). Per germline, CDR1 MGHRA and CDR2 YSYEKL. The CDR3 extends over 14 amino acids. V lost 3 bases and J 1 base, leaving 9 bases between the germline ends. CDR3: CASSHWDGNYGYTF. As DNA, the CDR3 is TGCGCCAGCAGCCACTGGGACGGTAACTATGGCTACACCTTC.

The chain is built from TRBV3-1 (or the pseudogene TRBV3-2) and TRBJ2-7, with 11 bases matching TRBD2. The ends lost 4 bases at V and 0 bases at J; junction bases unmatched: 5. CDR3 length: 16 amino acids. CDR1 and CDR2 from the germline V gene are LGHDT and YNNKEL (reference sequence). The CDR3, as DNA: TGTGCCAGCAGCCGGGGGACTAGCGGAAGCTCCTACGAGCAGTACTTC. Its translation is CASSRGTSGSSYEQYF.

The chain joins TRBV21-1 to TRBJ1-1; the table calls TRBD1, which could not be checked here. TRBV21-1 is designated a pseudogene. This CDR3 comprises 19 residues. CDR3 protein: CASSARNAGGYEEDTEAFF. CDR3 nucleotide sequence: TGTGCCAGCAGCGCCCGGAACGCAGGGGGTTATGAAGAGGACACTGAAGCTTTCTTT.

The J gene is TRBJ1-2, the V gene TRBV6-5; the D is unclear. Trimming took off 7 bases at V and 4 bases at J, with 7 bases between the two ends. The CDR3 sequence is 11 residues long. Germline loops: CDR1 MNHEY, CDR2 SVGAGI. The CDR3 DNA reads TGTGCCAGCAAAGCTAGCTATGGCTACACCTTC. It translates to CASKASYGYTF.

The chain is built from TRBV7-6 and TRBJ2-2, with D unclear. The CDR3 is 13 residues long. V gave up 3 bases and J gave up 6 bases, with 8 bases separating them. Germline values: CDR1 SGHVS, CDR2 FNYEAQ. For the CDR3, the DNA is TGTGCCAGCAGCTTTGTTGGGTCCGGGGAGCTGTTTTTT. It yields the protein CASSFVGSGELFF.

As to this clone: Other DNA sequences in the sample encode the same CDR3. The chain carries TRBV19 and TRBJ2-1, with D perhaps TRBD2 (6 bases). The germline CDR1 and CDR2 sequences are LNHDA and SQIVND (reference sequence). V lost 3 bases and J 8 bases, leaving 14 bases between the germline ends. This CDR3 is built from 14 residues. The CDR3 DNA reads TGTGCCAGTAGTATCGAACTAGCTGGCGATGAGCAGTTCTTC. Amino acid sequence: CASSIELAGDEQFF.

The V gene is TRBV19, the J gene TRBJ1-5; D unresolved. The germline V and J ends were trimmed by 3 bases and 0 bases, with 12 bases remaining between them. CDR1 is LNHDA and CDR2 is SQIVND in the germline V gene (reference sequence). This CDR3 has 16 amino acids. DNA for the CDR3: TGTGCCAGTAGTATTCTAGGTCGGAGTAGCAATCAGCCCCAGCATTTT. Protein product: CASSILGRSSNQPQHF.

The chain joins TRBV6-6 to TRBJ1-2; D is perhaps TRBD1 (6 bases). CDR3 length equals 15 residues. The germline gives CDR1 MNHNY, CDR2 SVGAGI (reference sequence). Trimming removed 0 bases at V and 7 bases at J, with 15 bases between. CDR3 sequence reads: CASSYSRGHGLGYTF. CDR3 sequence (DNA): TGTGCCAGCAGTTACTCGCGGGGGCATGGGCTTGGCTACACCTTC.

The chain joins TRBV7-3 to TRBJ2-7; 8 bases map to TRBD1. The CDR3 covers 15 residues. The junction had 6 bases not matched to a gene; V was cut back by 2 bases and J by 3 bases. Germline CDR1 SGHTA, CDR2 FQGTGA. The CDR3 DNA is TGTGCCAGCAGCTTACTTCCAGGGGGCAACTACGAGCAGTACTTC. Translated: CASSLLPGGNYEQYF.

CDR3 coding DNA: TGTGCCAGCAGTTTCACCGGGAAACCGGGAAACACCATATATTTT. Protein product: CASSFTGKPGNTIYF. The chain links TRBV27 to TRBJ1-3; D gene uncertain. This CDR3 has 15 amino acids. Looked up from germline, CDR1 is MNHEY and CDR2 is SMNVEV (reference sequence). With 3 bases removed from V and 4 bases from J, the gap between germline ends came to 13 bases.

The chain couples TRBV19 to TRBJ1-2; 11 bases align to TRBD1. The junction had 11 bases not matched to a gene; V was cut back by 6 bases and J by 8 bases. Germline CDR1 LNHDA, CDR2 SQIVND (reference sequence). This CDR3 is built from 15 residues. The CDR3 nucleotides read TGTGCCAGTAGCCTTTCCAGGACAGGGGGCGCCGGCTACACCTTC. Protein sequence: CASSLSRTGGAGYTF.

This clone was observed once. The chain links TRBV5-1 to TRBJ1-2; D unclear. The CDR3 sequence is 13 residues long. Germline CDR1 is SGHRS and CDR2 is YFSETQ. Trimming removed 0 bases at V and 7 bases at J, with 10 bases between. The CDR3 region has the DNA TGCGCCAGCAGCTTGGAAGGGTTGGTTGGCTACACCTTC. Its protein product is CASSLEGLVGYTF.

The chain is built from TRBV30 and TRBJ1-5; D uncertain. Trimming cost V 0 bases and J 4 bases, with 7 bases left between them. This CDR3 region has 13 residues. Germline V gene sequence: CDR1 GTSNPN, CDR2 SVGIG (reference sequence). CDR3 in DNA: TGTGCCTGGAGTGTAGGTGGAAATCAGCCCCAGCATTTT. Protein product: CAWSVGGNQPQHF.

V is TRBV2 and J is TRBJ2-5; 8 bases agree with TRBD2. CDR3 length: 14 residues. The trim removed 3 bases at V and 5 bases at J, leaving 5 bases unmatched. Germline assignment: CDR1 SNHLY and CDR2 FYNNEI. CDR3 amino acids: CASSESGGRETQYF. The CDR3 coding sequence is TGTGCCAGCAGTGAGTCGGGCGGGAGGGAGACCCAGTACTTC.

The DNA of the CDR3 is TGTGCCACCCGAGCGAATCGAGCGGGAGCAGAGCAGTACTTC. It specifies CATRANRAGAEQYF. This chain links TRBV24-1 with TRBJ2-7; 8 bases agree with TRBD2. This CDR3 comprises 14 residues. Germline values: CDR1 KGHDR, CDR2 SFDVKD. Trimming removed 9 bases from V and 7 bases from J; junction bases left unmatched: 13.

The chain has TRBV5-1 and TRBJ2-1; D tentatively fits TRBD1 or TRBD2 (5 bases each). The CDR3 has 15 amino acids. Germline V gene sequence: CDR1 SGHRS, CDR2 YFSETQ. V was clipped by 0 bases and J by 4 bases, with 11 bases between them. The CDR3 bases are TGCGCCAGCAGCTTGGCAGGGACCGCGTACAATGAGCAGTTCTTC. Its protein product is CASSLAGTAYNEQFF.

This chain connects TRBV30 to TRBJ1-2; D call uncertain. Deletions cut 2 bases from V and 5 bases from J, with 12 bases between. The CDR3 is 13 amino acids. Germline values: CDR1 GTSNPN, CDR2 SVGIG (reference sequence). CDR3 DNA sequence: TGTGCCTGGAGTTTAACAGAGATATATGGCTACACCTTC. Protein sequence: CAWSLTEIYGYTF.

The V and J genes are TRBV7-2 and TRBJ1-2, with D unclear. The CDR3 sequence is 16 residues long. Between the trimmed V and J ends, which lost 1 base and 6 bases, there was a span of 18 bases. Per germline, CDR1 SGHTA and CDR2 FQGNSA. CDR3 coding DNA: TGTGCCAGCAGCTTAGAGCCCACATTCAGGAGCGATGGCTACACCTTC. This codes for CASSLEPTFRSDGYTF.

In DNA, the CDR3 is TGTGCCAGCTCACGAACCACTAGCGGGGGGAACAACAATGAGCAGTTCTTC. This sequence encodes CASSRTTSGGNNNEQFF. V and J are TRBV18 and TRBJ2-1, with 12 bases lining up with TRBD2. The ends lost 4 bases at V and 5 bases at J; junction bases unmatched: 9. This CDR3 spans 17 amino acids. CDR1 and CDR2 (germline): KGHSH, LQKENI.

The chain has TRBV10-1 and TRBJ2-1, with D maybe TRBD2 (6 bases). This CDR3 is 13 amino acids long. Germline lookup yields CDR1 WNHNN and CDR2 SYGVQD (reference sequence). The V gene lost 0 bases and the J gene lost 8 bases, with 8 bases spanning the gap. The CDR3 DNA reads as TGCGCCAGCAGTGAGTCTGGAGGGCATGAGCAGTTCTTC. Its protein is CASSESGGHEQFF.

The chain joins TRBV19 to TRBJ1-2; D not certain. CDR1 is LNHDA and CDR2 is SQIVND in the germline V gene (reference sequence). This CDR3 has 14 amino acids. Trimming left V 5 bases short and J 8 bases short, with 18 bases between. The CDR3 sequence: CASSLRPLGVGYTF. The CDR3 nucleotides read TGTGCCAGTAGTCTCCGGCCTCTCGGGGTAGGCTACACCTTC.

The chain joins TRBV3-1 (or the pseudogene TRBV3-2) to TRBJ1-3, with 9 bases identical to TRBD1. Germline CDR1 LGHDT, CDR2 YNNKEL (reference sequence). The CDR3 runs to 16 residues. Germline trimming cut 4 bases from V and 3 bases from J; bases unmatched to any gene: 7. CDR3 coding DNA: TGTGCCAGCAGCCCGCGGACAGGGGCTATTGGAAACACCATATATTTT. Its protein is CASSPRTGAIGNTIYF.

This sequence joins TRBV11-2 and TRBJ2-7; 10 bases map to TRBD2. The CDR3 is 14 amino acids. CDR1 and CDR2 from the germline V gene are SGHAT and FQNNGV. V dropped 4 bases and J dropped 6; count of bases not matched to a gene: 6. CDR3 sequence: CASSWGASGSEQYF. DNA of the CDR3: TGTGCCAGCAGCTGGGGCGCTAGCGGGAGCGAGCAGTACTTC.

V gene TRBV5-5 combines with J gene TRBJ1-4; D remains unclear. The germline V gene has CDR1 SGHKS and CDR2 YYEKEE (reference sequence). With 3 bases removed from V and 8 bases from J, the gap between germline ends came to 17 bases. There are 15 residues in the CDR3. The CDR3 DNA reads as TGTGCCAGCAGCTCTCGGCCGGGGTCCGACGAAAAACTGTTTTTT. Its translation: CASSSRPGSDEKLFF.